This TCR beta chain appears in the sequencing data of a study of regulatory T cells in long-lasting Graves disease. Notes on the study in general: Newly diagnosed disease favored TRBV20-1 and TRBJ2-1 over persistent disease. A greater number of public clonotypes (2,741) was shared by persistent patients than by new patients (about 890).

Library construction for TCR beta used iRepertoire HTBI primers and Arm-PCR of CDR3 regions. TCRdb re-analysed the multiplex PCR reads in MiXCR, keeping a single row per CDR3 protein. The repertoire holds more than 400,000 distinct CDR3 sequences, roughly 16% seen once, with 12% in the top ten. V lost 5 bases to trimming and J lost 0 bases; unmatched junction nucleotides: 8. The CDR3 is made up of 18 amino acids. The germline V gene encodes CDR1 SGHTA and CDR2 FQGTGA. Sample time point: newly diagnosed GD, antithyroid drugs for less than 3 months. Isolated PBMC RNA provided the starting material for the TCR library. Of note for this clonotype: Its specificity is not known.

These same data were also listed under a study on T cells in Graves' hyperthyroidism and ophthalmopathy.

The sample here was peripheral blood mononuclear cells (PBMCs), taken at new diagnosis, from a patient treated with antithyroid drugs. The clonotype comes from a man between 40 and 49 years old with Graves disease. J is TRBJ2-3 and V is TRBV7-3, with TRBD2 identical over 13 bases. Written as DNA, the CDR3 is TGTGCCAGCAGCCCGACTAGCGGGAGGTGGAGTAGCACAGATACGCAGTATTTT. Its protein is CASSPTSGRWSSTDTQYF. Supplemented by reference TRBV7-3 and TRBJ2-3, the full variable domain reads GAGVSQTPSNKVTEKGKYVELRCDPISGHTALYWYRQSLGQGPEFLIYFQGTGAADDSGLPNDRFFAVRPEGSVSTLKIQRTERGDSAVYLCASSPTSGRWSSTDTQYFGPGTRLTVL.